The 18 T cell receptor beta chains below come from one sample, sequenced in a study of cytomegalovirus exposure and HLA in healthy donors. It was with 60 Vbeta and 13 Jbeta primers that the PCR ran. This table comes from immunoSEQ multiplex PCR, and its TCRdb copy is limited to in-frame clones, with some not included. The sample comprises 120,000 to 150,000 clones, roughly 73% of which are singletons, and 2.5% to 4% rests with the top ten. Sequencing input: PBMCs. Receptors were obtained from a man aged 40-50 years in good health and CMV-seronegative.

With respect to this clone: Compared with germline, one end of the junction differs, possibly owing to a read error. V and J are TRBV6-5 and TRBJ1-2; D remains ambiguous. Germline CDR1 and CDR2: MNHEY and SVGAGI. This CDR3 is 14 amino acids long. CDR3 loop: CTSSFDLRRYGYTF. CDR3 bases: TGTACCAGCTCCTTCGACTTGAGGCGCTATGGCTACACCTTC.

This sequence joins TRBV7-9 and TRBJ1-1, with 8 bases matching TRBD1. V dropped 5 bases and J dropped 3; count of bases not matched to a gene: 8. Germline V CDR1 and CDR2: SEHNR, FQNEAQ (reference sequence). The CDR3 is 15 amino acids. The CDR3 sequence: CASSPPQGADTEAFF. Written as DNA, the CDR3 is TGTGCCAGCAGCCCCCCCCAGGGGGCTGACACTGAAGCTTTCTTT. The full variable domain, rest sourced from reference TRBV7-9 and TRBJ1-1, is DTGVSQNPRHKITKRGQNVTFRCDPISEHNRLYWYRQTLGQGPEFLTYFQNEAQLEKSRLLSDRFSAERPKGSFSTLEIQRTEQGDSAMYLCASSPPQGADTEAFFGQGTRLTVV.

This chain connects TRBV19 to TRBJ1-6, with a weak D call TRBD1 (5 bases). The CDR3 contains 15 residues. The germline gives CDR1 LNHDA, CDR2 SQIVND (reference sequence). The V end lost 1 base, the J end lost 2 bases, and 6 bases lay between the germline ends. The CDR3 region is CASSIADTYNSPLHF. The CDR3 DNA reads TGTGCCAGTAGTATAGCGGACACCTATAATTCACCCCTCCACTTT.

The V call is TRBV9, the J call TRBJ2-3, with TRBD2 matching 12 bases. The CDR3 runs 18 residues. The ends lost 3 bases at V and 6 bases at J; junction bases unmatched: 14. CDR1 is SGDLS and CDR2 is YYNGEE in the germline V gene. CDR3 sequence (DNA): TGTGCCAGCAGCGCCCAATGGACTAGCGGGGTGGGGTGGGATACGCAGTATTTT. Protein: CASSAQWTSGVGWDTQYF.

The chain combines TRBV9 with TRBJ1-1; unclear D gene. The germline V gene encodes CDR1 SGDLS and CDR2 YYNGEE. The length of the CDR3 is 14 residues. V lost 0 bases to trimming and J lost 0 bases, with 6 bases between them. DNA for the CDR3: TGTGCCAGCAGCGTAGGACAAGTGAACACTGAAGCTTTCTTT. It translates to CASSVGQVNTEAFF.

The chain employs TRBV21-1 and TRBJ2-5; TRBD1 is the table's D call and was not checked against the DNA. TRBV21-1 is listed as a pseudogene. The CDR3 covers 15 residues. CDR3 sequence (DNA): TGTGCCAGCTGGGGCCCTGATGCCGGGCAGGAGACCCAGTACTTC. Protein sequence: CASWGPDAGQETQYF.

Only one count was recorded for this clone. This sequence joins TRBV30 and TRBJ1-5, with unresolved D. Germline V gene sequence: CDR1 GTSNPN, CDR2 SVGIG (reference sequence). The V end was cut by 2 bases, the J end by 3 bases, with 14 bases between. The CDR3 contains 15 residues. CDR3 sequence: CAWSTKFRDNQPQHF. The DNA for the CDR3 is TGTGCCTGGAGTACTAAGTTCCGGGACAATCAGCCCCAGCATTTT.

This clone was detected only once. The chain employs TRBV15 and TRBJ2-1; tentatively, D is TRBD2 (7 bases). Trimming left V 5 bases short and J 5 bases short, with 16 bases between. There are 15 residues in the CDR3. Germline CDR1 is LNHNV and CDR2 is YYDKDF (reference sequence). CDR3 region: CATSPLRGANNEQFF. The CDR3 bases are TGTGCCACCAGCCCTCTCCGGGGGGCCAACAATGAGCAGTTCTTC.

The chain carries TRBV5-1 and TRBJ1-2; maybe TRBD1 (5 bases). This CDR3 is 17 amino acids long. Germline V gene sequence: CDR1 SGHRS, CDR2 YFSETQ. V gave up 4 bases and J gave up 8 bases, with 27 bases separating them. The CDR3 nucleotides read TGCGCCAGCAGCCCGGGAGAGGGACTCGGACCGCACGGGGGCTACACCTTC. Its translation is CASSPGEGLGPHGGYTF.

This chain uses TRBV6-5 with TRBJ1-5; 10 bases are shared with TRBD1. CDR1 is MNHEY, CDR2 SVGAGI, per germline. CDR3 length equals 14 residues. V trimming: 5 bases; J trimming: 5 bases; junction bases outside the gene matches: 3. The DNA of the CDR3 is TGTGCCAGCAGTCAAGGACAGGGGGATCAGCCCCAGCATTTT. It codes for CASSQGQGDQPQHF.

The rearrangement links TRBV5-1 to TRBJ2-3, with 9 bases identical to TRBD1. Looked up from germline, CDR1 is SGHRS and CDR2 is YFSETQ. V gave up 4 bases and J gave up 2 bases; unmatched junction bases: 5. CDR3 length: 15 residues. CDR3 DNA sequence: TGCGCCAGCAGCAGGGGGACAGGGAACACAGATACGCAGTATTTT. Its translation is CASSRGTGNTDTQYF. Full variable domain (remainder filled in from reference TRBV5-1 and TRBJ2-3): KAGVTQTPRYLIKTRGQQVTLSCSPISGHRSVSWYQQTPGQGLQFLFEYFSETQRNKGNFPGRFSGRQFSNSRSEMNVSTLELGDSALYLCASSRGTGNTDTQYFGPGTRLTVL.

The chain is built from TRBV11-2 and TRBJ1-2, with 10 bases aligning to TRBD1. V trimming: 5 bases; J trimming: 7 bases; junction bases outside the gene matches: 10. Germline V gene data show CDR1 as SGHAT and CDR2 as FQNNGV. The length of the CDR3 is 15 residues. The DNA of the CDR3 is TGTGCCAGCAGCCCCACTCCCGGGACAGGGGTTGGCTACACCTTC. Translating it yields CASSPTPGTGVGYTF.

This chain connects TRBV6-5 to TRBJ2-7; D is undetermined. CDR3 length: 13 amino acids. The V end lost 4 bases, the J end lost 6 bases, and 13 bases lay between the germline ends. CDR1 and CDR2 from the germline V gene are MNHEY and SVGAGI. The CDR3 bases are TGTGCCAGCAGTTCGGCTAGTTTTGGCGAGCAGTACTTC. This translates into CASSSASFGEQYF.

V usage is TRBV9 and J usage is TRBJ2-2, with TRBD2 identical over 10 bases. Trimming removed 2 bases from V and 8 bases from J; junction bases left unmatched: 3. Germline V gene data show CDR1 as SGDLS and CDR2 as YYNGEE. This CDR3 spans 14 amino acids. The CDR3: CASSVGTSAGELFF. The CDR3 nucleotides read TGTGCCAGCAGCGTTGGGACTAGCGCAGGGGAGCTGTTTTTT. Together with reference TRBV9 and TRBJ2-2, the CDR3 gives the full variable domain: DSGVTQTPKHLITATGQRVTLRCSPRSGDLSVYWYQQSLDQGLQFLIQYYNGEERAKGNILERFSAQQFPDLHSELNLSSLELGDSALYFCASSVGTSAGELFFGEGSRLTVL.

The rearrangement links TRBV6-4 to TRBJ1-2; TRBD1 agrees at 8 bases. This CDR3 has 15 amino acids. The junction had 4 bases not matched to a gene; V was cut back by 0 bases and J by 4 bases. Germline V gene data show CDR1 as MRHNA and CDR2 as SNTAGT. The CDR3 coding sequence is TGTGCCAGCAGTGACTCTTCAGGGGGCGTCTATGGCTACACCTTC. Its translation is CASSDSSGGVYGYTF.

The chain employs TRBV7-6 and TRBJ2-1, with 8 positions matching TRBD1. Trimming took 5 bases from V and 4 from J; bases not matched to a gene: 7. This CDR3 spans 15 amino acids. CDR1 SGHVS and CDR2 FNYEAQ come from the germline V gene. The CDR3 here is CASSHPRTGYNEQFF. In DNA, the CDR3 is TGTGCCAGCAGCCATCCGCGGACAGGGTACAATGAGCAGTTCTTC.

This CDR3 reads CASRVPPGTVNQPQHF. The CDR3 nucleotides are TGTGCCAGTAGAGTTCCTCCCGGGACAGTCAATCAGCCCCAGCATTTT. V is TRBV19 and J is TRBJ1-5; 7 positions match TRBD1. The CDR3 consists of 16 residues. V was pared by 6 bases and J by 3 bases, with 11 bases of the junction left unmatched. The germline gives CDR1 LNHDA, CDR2 SQIVND (reference sequence).

The CDR3 DNA is TGTGCCAGCAGCCCCCGAGGGCGCAATCAGCCCCAGCATTTT. Protein: CASSPRGRNQPQHF. The V call is TRBV5-6, the J call TRBJ1-5, with D uncertain. The V end was cut by 4 bases, the J end by 2 bases, with 10 bases between. This CDR3 is built from 14 residues. The germline V gene encodes CDR1 SGHDT and CDR2 YYEEEE. Based on the CDR3 plus reference TRBV5-6 and TRBJ1-5, the full variable domain is DAGVTQSPTHLIKTRGQQVTLRCSPKSGHDTVSWYQQALGQGPQFIFQYYEEEERQRGNFPDRFSGHQFPNYSSELNVNALLLGDSALYLCASSPRGRNQPQHFGDGTRLSIL.